Following are 11 T cell receptor beta chains from one sample sequenced in a study of T cells after posttransplantation cyclophosphamide. Only in-frame clones appear in the TCRdb table, and some are missing; sequencing was by immunoSEQ multiplex PCR. The table lists tens of thousands of clones, with no singletons. The source material was PBMCs. The receptors stem from a man aged 40-49 years in good health, CMV-negative, and a related stem cell transplant donor.

This clone was seen many times. CDR3 loop: CASSLALAADTQYF. DNA of the CDR3: TGCGCCAGCAGCTTGGCGCTAGCTGCAGATACGCAGTATTTT. The chain links TRBV5-1 to TRBJ2-3; D might be TRBD2 (5 bases). CDR3 length: 14 amino acids. Between the trimmed V and J ends, which lost 0 bases and 4 bases, there was a span of 9 bases. The germline V gene encodes CDR1 SGHRS and CDR2 YFSETQ.

There are many counts of this clone. The V call is TRBV19, the J call TRBJ2-2; 9 bases agree with TRBD2. CDR1 is LNHDA and CDR2 is SQIVND in the germline V gene (reference sequence). The CDR3 is 16 amino acids. Trimming cost V 1 base and J 4 bases; bases outside gene matches: 4. In nucleotides, the CDR3 is TGTGCCAGTAGTATAGCGGCTAGCGGGGCCACCGGGGAGCTGTTTTTT. Its translation: CASSIAASGATGELFF.

This clone was seen many times. The chain joins TRBV7-6 to TRBJ2-5, with 7 bases that match TRBD2. This CDR3 region has 15 residues. CDR1 and CDR2 (germline): SGHVS, FNYEAQ. Trimming at V came to 0 bases and at J to 4 bases, leaving 5 bases not matched to a gene. CDR3 in amino acids: CASSLAHSGIETQYF. The CDR3 region has the DNA TGTGCCAGCAGCTTAGCTCACAGCGGGATAGAGACCCAGTACTTC.

This clone came up many times. V usage is TRBV6-5 and J usage is TRBJ1-3, with D tentatively TRBD1 (6 bases). Deletions cut 2 bases from V and 9 bases from J, with 17 bases between. The V gene's germline CDR1 is MNHEY and CDR2 SVGAGI. There are 15 residues in the CDR3. CDR3 sequence: CASSYGRGGSGTIYF. The DNA of the CDR3 is TGTGCCAGCAGTTACGGCAGGGGTGGTAGTGGCACCATATATTTT.

This clone has at least ten counts. The J gene is TRBJ2-3, the V gene TRBV5-1, with D unclear. This CDR3 is built from 14 residues. The germline gives CDR1 SGHRS, CDR2 YFSETQ. V lost 2 bases and J lost 2, with 9 bases in between. CDR3 coding DNA: TGCGCCAGCAGCTTTGCGGAGTTCACAGATACGCAGTATTTT. It is translated as CASSFAEFTDTQYF.

This clone was observed a few times. The chain couples TRBV27 to TRBJ2-7; 10 nucleotides match TRBD2. CDR3 size: 14 residues. The trim removed 5 bases at V and 2 bases at J, leaving 3 bases unmatched. Germline lookup yields CDR1 MNHEY and CDR2 SMNVEV (reference sequence). The CDR3 bases are TGTGCCAGCAGTCCCGGACTAGCGGCCTACGAGCAGTACTTC. Protein: CASSPGLAAYEQYF.

The chain links TRBV29-1 to TRBJ2-5; 8 positions agree with TRBD1. The last part of the DNA fits TRBJ2-7 better; the J call may be wrong. Germline CDR1 reads SQVTM; CDR2 reads ANQGSEA. This CDR3 is built from 15 residues. Here the CDR3 DNA reads TGCAGCGTTGAAGAGAGCAGGGGGCGAAGGTTCGAGCAGTACTTC. Its translation is CSVEESRGRRFEQYF.

This clone was recorded many times. V usage is TRBV28 and J usage is TRBJ2-7; the match to TRBD2 covers 10 bases. V gave up 7 bases and J gave up 3 bases; unmatched junction bases: 6. The CDR3 has 14 amino acids. Germline V gene data show CDR1 as MDHEN and CDR2 as SYDVKM. The CDR3 reads CASTASGSFYEQYF. CDR3 nucleotides: TGTGCCAGCACCGCTAGCGGGAGTTTCTACGAGCAGTACTTC.

V gene TRBV28 combines with J gene TRBJ2-5; weak D call: TRBD1 (5 bases). The last part of the DNA fits TRBJ2-7 better; the J call may be wrong. Germline-derived CDR1 and CDR2 are MDHEN and SYDVKM. CDR3 size: 15 residues. CDR3 DNA: TGTGCCAGCAGTGTACCAGGGTTTAGCTCCTACGAGCAGTACTTC. It encodes CASSVPGFSSYEQYF.

This clone was detected ten times or more. The V call is TRBV2, the J call TRBJ2-2; D is possibly TRBD1 (6 bases). In germline, CDR1 is SNHLY, CDR2 FYNNEI. V was pared by 4 bases and J by 3 bases, with 12 bases between. The CDR3 sequence is 15 residues long. The CDR3 sequence is CASSGWDTDTGELFF. For the CDR3, the DNA is TGTGCCAGCAGTGGGTGGGACACCGACACCGGGGAGCTGTTTTTT.

This clone has ten or more counts. CDR3 in amino acids: CASSQDREEGTQYF. The CDR3 DNA reads as TGTGCCAGCAGCCAAGACAGGGAAGAGGGGACCCAGTACTTC. The rearrangement uses TRBV7-2 and TRBJ2-5; 7 positions match TRBD1. This CDR3 comprises 14 residues. The trim removed 5 bases at V and 7 bases at J, leaving 10 bases unmatched. The germline V gene encodes CDR1 SGHTA and CDR2 FQGNSA.